The rows below give T cell receptor beta chains drawn from one sample of a study of shared clonotypes between healthy human individuals. Profiled with immunoSEQ multiplex PCR; TCRdb holds only in-frame clones, not every one. The data show more than 2 million clones, around 95% seen once. What was sequenced was naive CD4+ T cells sorted from blood. The origin of the receptors is a young man in good health. The CDR3 runs from the conserved cysteine through the conserved F or W. A D gene is named only where the DNA matches it firmly. Only part of the rows carry a size: once, few, many, or a class if the clone is expanded.

clone_size d_call j_call v_call cdr3_nt cdr3_aa
. TRBD2 TRBJ2-1 TRBV30 TGTGCCGGGGGGGAATGGGGCTCCTACAATGAGCAGTTCTTC CAGGEWGSYNEQFF
. . TRBJ1-6 TRBV6-5 TGTGCCAGCAGTTACTCGGGTCAGGGAGGTTCACCCCTCCACTTT CASSYSGQGGSPLHF
. . TRBJ2-3 TRBV11-3 TGTGCCAGCAGCTTAAGGCAGACCGATACGCAGTATTTT CASSLRQTDTQYF
. . TRBJ1-4 TRBV7-9 TGTGCCAGCAGCTTGACGGAGACCCATGCAACTAATGAAAAACTGTTTTTT CASSLTETHATNEKLFF
. . TRBJ2-1 TRBV6-5 TGTGCCAGCAGTTACTCTGGGCAGGCTGGGCGGAATGAGCAGTTCTTC CASSYSGQAGRNEQFF
. TRBD2 TRBJ2-3 TRBV30 TGTGCCGGCGGGACTAGCGGGTCAAGCACAGATACGCAGTATTTT CAGGTSGSSTDTQYF
once . TRBJ1-5 TRBV4-1 TGCGCCAGCAGCCACCAAGGGAAGAAGAGGGAGGATCAGCCCCAGCATTTT CASSHQGKKREDQPQHF
. . TRBJ1-6 TRBV10-3 TGTGCCATCAGTGAGCGAGGGGGATTCGATTCACCCCTCCACTTT CAISERGGFDSPLHF
. TRBD1 TRBJ1-4 TRBV5-4 TGTGCCAGCAGCCCCGGGACAGGTGAAAAACTGTTTTTT CASSPGTGEKLFF
. TRBD1 TRBJ1-4 TRBV7-2 TGTGCCAGCAGCCTGGGGACAGGGCGGGGAAATGAAAAACTGTTTTTT CASSLGTGRGNEKLFF
. . TRBJ2-4 TRBV7-9 TGTGCCAGCAGCTTAGTCCGCCTTCCGGGAGAGGCCAAAAACATTCAGTACTTC CASSLVRLPGEAKNIQYF
. . TRBJ1-6 TRBV12-1 TGTGCCAGCAGCTTTTTACTTTCACCCCTCCACTTT CASSFLLSPLHF
. TRBD2 TRBJ2-5 TRBV10-2 TGCGCCAGCAGTGAGCCTTCTAGCGGGAGGGCGCGGGAGACCCAGTACTTC CASSEPSSGRARETQYF
. . TRBJ1-5 TRBV27 TGTGCCAGCAGTACGGAATATAGCAATCAGCCCCAGCATTTT CASSTEYSNQPQHF
. TRBD1 TRBJ1-4 TRBV7-2 TGTGCCAGCAGCCCCCGGGCAGGGGGAAATGAAAAACTGTTTTTT CASSPRAGGNEKLFF
. . TRBJ1-6 TRBV6-1 TGTGCCAGCAGCCAAAATACTTGGGATTCACCCCTCCACTTT CASSQNTWDSPLHF
. TRBD1 TRBJ1-1 TRBV5-1 TGCGCCAGCAGCTTGGAACGGACAGGGAGCACTGAAGCTTTCTTT CASSLERTGSTEAFF
. . TRBJ1-5 TRBV2 TGTGCCAGCAGCGGAGAGGGAATACAGCCCCAGCATTTT CASSGEGIQPQHF
. TRBD1 TRBJ1-4 TRBV27 TGTGCCACCCGACAGGGCTTTATTGCTAATGAAAAACTGTTTTTT CATRQGFIANEKLFF
. . TRBJ1-2 TRBV19 TGTGCCAGTAGTATACAGGGACCTAACTATGGCTACACCTTC CASSIQGPNYGYTF
once TRBD1 TRBJ2-5 TRBV5-1 TGCGCCCGCAGCTTCGGACAGGGGGGGGAGACCCAGTACTTC CARSFGQGGETQYF
. TRBD2 TRBJ2-3 TRBV7-2 TGTGCCAGCAGCTTCCCCCGGGGGGGCGGGAGCACAGATACGCAGTATTTT CASSFPRGGGSTDTQYF
. . TRBJ1-1 TRBV10-1 TGCGCCAGCAGAAGAACAGGTAACACTGAAGCTTTCTTT CASRRTGNTEAFF
. . TRBJ1-6 TRBV27 TGTGCCAGCACGGGCAGGGAGAATTCACCCCTCCACTTT CASTGRENSPLHF
. . TRBJ1-2 TRBV19 TGTGCCAGTAGTATCGGGTTGGACTATGGCTACACCTTC CASSIGLDYGYTF
. TRBD1 TRBJ2-7 TRBV7-2 TGTGCCAGCAGCACCAATGCAGGGGGCGGTTACGAGCAGTACTTC CASSTNAGGGYEQYF
. TRBD1 TRBJ1-2 TRBV5-1 TGCGCCAGCAGCGAGGGAGGACAGGGGGGATATGGCTACACCTTC CASSEGGQGGYGYTF
. TRBD1 TRBJ1-2 TRBV5-1 TGCGCCAGCAGGTATGGACAGGGGACGGATGGCTACACCTTC CASRYGQGTDGYTF
. . TRBJ2-3 TRBV19 TGTGCCAGTAAAAATCAGGGCTCGAACTTAGATACGCAGTATTTT CASKNQGSNLDTQYF
. . TRBJ1-1 TRBV5-5 TGTGCCAGCAGCGCATTGGCGGGGAACACTGAAGCTTTCTTT CASSALAGNTEAFF
. . TRBJ1-1 TRBV28 TGTGCCAGCAGTTTATTCGGGGGGACCAACACTGAAGCTTTCTTT CASSLFGGTNTEAFF
. . TRBJ2-7 TRBV5-1 TGCGCCAGCAGCTCACGCGGCTACGAGCAGTACTTC CASSSRGYEQYF
. . TRBJ2-5 TRBV7-9 TGTGCCAGCAGCTTCATACGGGACATCGTCCTACAAGAGACCCAGTACTTC CASSFIRDIVLQETQYF
. . TRBJ2-1 TRBV7-9 TGTGCCAGCAGCTTACTTGGCTCGGAGCAGTTCTTC CASSLLGSEQFF
once . TRBJ1-6 TRBV11-2 TGTGCCAGCAGCTTAGATGTCGGGAATTCACCCCTCCACTTT CASSLDVGNSPLHF
. . TRBJ1-2 TRBV29-1 TGCAGCGTTGGGTGGCTTGGGGGCTACACCTTC CSVGWLGGYTF
. TRBD1 TRBJ2-7 TRBV19 TGTGCCAGTAGTAACGGGTACAGGGGGCGCAGCGAGCAGTACTTC CASSNGYRGRSEQYF
. . TRBJ2-5 TRBV28 TGTGCCAGCAGCCTCGACCCAAGCAGGGGCGAGACCCAGTACTTC CASSLDPSRGETQYF
. . TRBJ1-6 TRBV5-4 TGTGCCAGCAGCTTGGGGGGGGTAGGGAATTCACCCCTCCACTTT CASSLGGVGNSPLHF
once . TRBJ1-5 TRBV6-1 TGTGCCAGCAGTGGGACGATACAGGGTTGGGCCAATCAGCCCCAGCATTTT CASSGTIQGWANQPQHF
once TRBD2 TRBJ2-1 TRBV10-3 TGTGCCATCAGTGGCGCAGCGGGAGGAATAATTGAGCAGTTCTTC CAISGAAGGIIEQFF
. . TRBJ2-2 TRBV6-7 TGTGCCAGCACCCGTGGGGGGACCGGGGAGCTGTTTTTT CASTRGGTGELFF
. . TRBJ1-1 TRBV2 TGTGCCAGCAGTACGAAGTTAGCTTTCTTT CASSTKLAFF
. . TRBJ2-7 TRBV2 TGTGCCAGCACGCCGGAGGGGGGCTCCTACGAGCAGTACTTC CASTPEGGSYEQYF
. . TRBJ2-1 TRBV5-4 TGTGCCAGCAGCTTCGGCGGAGTGGGCAATGAGCAGTTCTTC CASSFGGVGNEQFF
. . TRBJ1-3 TRBV9 TGTGCCAGCAGCGTAGAAGCCGGCAGCTCTGGAAACACCATATATTTT CASSVEAGSSGNTIYF
. . TRBJ2-2 TRBV7-8 TGTGCCAGCAGCTTTGATTTTTCGAACACCGGGGAGCTGTTTTTT CASSFDFSNTGELFF
. TRBD1 TRBJ1-2 TRBV7-2 TGTGCCAGCAGCTTGCAGAGGGGGACAGGCTATGGCTACACCTTC CASSLQRGTGYGYTF
. . TRBJ2-5 TRBV9 TGTGCCAGCAGCCCTGAAACAGACCTCAGGATAGGAGAGACCCAGTACTTC CASSPETDLRIGETQYF
. . TRBJ2-1 TRBV20-1 TGCAGTGCTAAGGGGTATCGGCAGTTCTTC CSAKGYRQFF
once TRBD1 TRBJ2-1 TRBV18 TGTGCCAGCTCACCGGGACAGGGGGGGAACAATGAGCAGTTCTTC CASSPGQGGNNEQFF